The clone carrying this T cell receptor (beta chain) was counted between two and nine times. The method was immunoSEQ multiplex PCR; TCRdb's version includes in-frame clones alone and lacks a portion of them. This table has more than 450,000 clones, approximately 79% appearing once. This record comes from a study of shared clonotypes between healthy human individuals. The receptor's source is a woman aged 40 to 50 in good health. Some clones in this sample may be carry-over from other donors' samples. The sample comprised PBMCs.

For the CDR3, the DNA is TGTGCCAGCAGCTTTTATACGAACACCGGGGAGCTGTTTTTT. Translation: CASSFYTNTGELFF. The rearrangement links TRBV5-6 to TRBJ2-2; D remains ambiguous. V was clipped by 2 bases and J by 0 bases, with 5 bases between them. Germline values: CDR1 SGHDT, CDR2 YYEEEE. CDR3 length: 14 residues.